The 18 T cell receptor beta chains reported below all come from one sample, sequenced in a study of OX40 agonist ivuxolimab in advanced cancers. The assay was immunoSEQ multiplex PCR, and TCRdb's table has in-frame clones only and misses some. The sample holds 50,000 to 65,000 clones; around 80% are singletons and the top ten take 0.9% to 1.1%. Specimen: CD4+ or CD8+ T cells sorted from blood, collected in a trial of the OX40 agonist ivuxolimab. These receptors all come from an adult with an advanced solid tumor such as melanoma, head and neck, liver or kidney cancer.

The V call is TRBV6-1, the J call TRBJ1-2; no clear D. The CDR3 is made up of 13 amino acids. Trimming cost V 4 bases and J 5 bases, with 11 bases left between them. Germline V gene lookup returns CDR1 MNHNS and CDR2 SASEGT. The CDR3 is CASSADLYYGYTF. CDR3 DNA sequence: TGTGCCAGCAGTGCAGATCTGTATTATGGCTACACCTTC.

The chain recombines TRBV27 with TRBJ1-1, with D perhaps TRBD1 (6 bases). Trimming cost V 6 bases and J 4 bases, with 12 bases left between them. CDR3 length equals 13 residues. Germline-derived CDR1 and CDR2 are MNHEY and SMNVEV (reference sequence). The CDR3 sequence is CASRPQGPTEAFF. DNA for the CDR3: TGTGCCAGCAGGCCCCAGGGGCCCACTGAAGCTTTCTTT.

The chain employs TRBV2 and TRBJ2-6; D is undetermined. CDR3 length: 14 residues. V shed 6 bases and J shed 3 bases, with 9 bases lying between them. Germline loops: CDR1 SNHLY, CDR2 FYNNEI. Here the CDR3 DNA reads TGTGCCAGCAGCCCGGCCGGTGGGGCCAACGTCCTGACTTTC. This encodes CASSPAGGANVLTF.

The CDR3 sequence: CASSEHIQDRGDGYTF. DNA for the CDR3: TGTGCCAGCAGTGAACACATCCAGGACAGGGGAGACGGCTACACCTTC. This chain links TRBV6-1 with TRBJ1-2; 9 positions agree with TRBD1. The germline CDR1 and CDR2 sequences are MNHNS and SASEGT. This CDR3 is built from 16 residues. V trimming: 2 bases; J trimming: 8 bases; junction bases outside the gene matches: 12.

This clone has a handful of counts. This chain links TRBV11-2 with TRBJ2-4; D is uncertain. Germline V gives CDR1 SGHAT, CDR2 FQNNGV. The length of the CDR3 is 11 residues. V was trimmed by 1 base and J by 8 bases, leaving 3 bases between them. The CDR3 nucleotides are TGTGCCAGCAGCTTAGGAGACATTCAGTACTTC. Translating it yields CASSLGDIQYF.

The chain combines TRBV7-9 with TRBJ2-7, with TRBD2 matching 8 bases. The CDR3 spans 12 residues. Germline CDR1 reads SEHNR; CDR2 reads FQNEAQ (reference sequence). The junction had 2 bases not matched to a gene; V was cut back by 1 base and J by 9 bases. CDR3 coding DNA: TGTGCCAGCAGCTTAGAACTAGCGGTGCAGTACTTC. Residues: CASSLELAVQYF.

This clone appeared a single time. The rearrangement links TRBV29-1 to TRBJ1-1, with 9 bases matching TRBD1. The germline CDR1 and CDR2 sequences are SQVTM and ANQGSEA. Trimming cost V 6 bases and J 4 bases; bases outside gene matches: 6. The CDR3 contains 13 residues. The CDR3 coding sequence is TGCAGCGTCCTACAGGGGGCTTTCACTGAAGCTTTCTTT. Its translation is CSVLQGAFTEAFF.

The gene calls are TRBV2 and TRBJ1-6; 10 bases map to TRBD1. Trimming cost V 4 bases and J 5 bases; bases outside gene matches: 5. There are 16 residues in the CDR3. Germline CDR1 reads SNHLY; CDR2 reads FYNNEI. CDR3 DNA sequence: TGTGCCAGCAGTGCGACAGGGGGCATGAATAATTCACCCCTCCACTTT. This codes for CASSATGGMNNSPLHF.

This sequence joins TRBV19 and TRBJ1-2; D gene uncertain. Germline V CDR1 and CDR2: LNHDA, SQIVND (reference sequence). The CDR3 is made up of 11 amino acids. V dropped 2 bases and J dropped 7 bases, with 5 bases sitting between them. The CDR3 spells CASSILGGYTF. In DNA, the CDR3 is TGTGCCAGTAGTATATTGGGTGGCTACACCTTC.

J is TRBJ2-6 and V is TRBV28; TRBD1 is a possible D gene (7 bases). This CDR3 contains 15 residues. Germline-derived CDR1 and CDR2 are MDHEN and SYDVKM. The V end was cut by 8 bases, the J end by 4 bases, with 15 bases between. This CDR3 is CASGRRGPGANVLTF. DNA of the CDR3: TGTGCCAGCGGGCGGAGGGGGCCAGGGGCCAACGTCCTGACTTTC.

Written as DNA, the CDR3 is TGTGCCGGACAGGCGTCGGGCGGTTACAATGAGCAGTTCTTC. Translating gives CAGQASGGYNEQFF. The chain uses TRBV7-2 and TRBJ2-1, with 7 bases identical to TRBD1. CDR3 length: 14 residues. V lost 11 bases to trimming and J lost 4 bases; unmatched junction nucleotides: 11. Germline loops: CDR1 SGHTA, CDR2 FQGNSA.

The genes are TRBV6-1 and TRBJ1-2, with 7 bases aligning to TRBD1. Germline assignment: CDR1 MNHNS and CDR2 SASEGT. The length of the CDR3 is 14 residues. The V and J ends lost 6 bases and 0 bases, in that order; junction bases with no gene match: 4. The CDR3 reads CASRRDSTNYGYTF. In DNA, the CDR3 is TGTGCCAGCAGAAGGGACAGTACTAACTATGGCTACACCTTC.

V gene TRBV19 combines with J gene TRBJ2-5; D may be TRBD1 (6 bases). CDR3 length: 14 residues. The ends were cut back, 1 base at V and 5 bases at J, with 11 bases in the middle. Looked up from germline, CDR1 is LNHDA and CDR2 is SQIVND (reference sequence). The CDR3 DNA reads TGTGCCAGTAGTATAGGGGGGCTGGAGGAGACCCAGTACTTC. Protein: CASSIGGLEETQYF.

This chain joins TRBV18 and TRBJ2-7, with D tentatively TRBD1 or TRBD2 (5 bases each). Trimming cost V 6 bases and J 0 bases, with 12 bases left between them. CDR3 length equals 14 residues. Germline V CDR1 and CDR2: KGHSH, LQKENI. CDR3 DNA sequence: TGTGCCAGCTCCCAGGGACCGGACTCCTACGAGCAGTACTTC. This sequence encodes CASSQGPDSYEQYF. Full variable domain (missing parts from reference TRBV18 and TRBJ2-7): NAGVMQNPRHLVRRRGQEARLRCSPMKGHSHVYWYRQLPEEGLKFMVYLQKENIIDESGMPKERFSAEFPKEGPSILRIQQVVRGDSAAYFCASSQGPDSYEQYFGPGTRLTVT.

The chain is built from TRBV18 and TRBJ1-1; D perhaps matches TRBD1 (5 bases). V was shortened by 3 bases and J by 7 bases, with 12 bases between the two germline ends. Germline-derived CDR1 and CDR2 are KGHSH and LQKENI. CDR3 length equals 13 residues. The CDR3 reads CASSPGQAIEAFF. The CDR3 bases are TGTGCCAGCTCACCGGGGCAAGCAATTGAAGCTTTCTTT.

The V and J genes are TRBV27 and TRBJ2-1, with D possibly matching TRBD2 (5 bases). With 8 bases removed from V and 3 bases from J, the gap between germline ends came to 8 bases. Germline-derived CDR1 and CDR2 are MNHEY and SMNVEV (reference sequence). This CDR3 contains 12 residues. The CDR3 here is CASGRDYNEQFF. The CDR3 nucleotides read TGTGCCAGCGGCCGGGACTACAATGAGCAGTTCTTC.

Points on this clone: The same CDR3 also results from other DNA sequences found in this sample. The chain is built from TRBV7-9 and TRBJ1-3; TRBD1 is a possible D gene (5 bases). Germline CDR1 SEHNR, CDR2 FQNEAQ (reference sequence). Trimming cost V 4 bases and J 0 bases, with 13 bases left between them. This CDR3 region has 16 residues. This chain's CDR3 is CASSWGRGLSGNTIYF. The CDR3 nucleotides read TGTGCCAGCAGCTGGGGGAGGGGTCTCTCTGGAAACACCATATATTTT.

This clone was observed a handful of times. The V and J genes are TRBV5-6 and TRBJ2-2, with a tentative D call TRBD2 (6 bases). The CDR3 has 13 residues. CDR1 SGHDT and CDR2 YYEEEE come from the germline V gene. V was shortened by 9 bases and J by 0 bases, with 9 bases between the two germline ends. CDR3 protein: CATGDANTGELFF. The CDR3 region has the DNA TGTGCCACGGGGGACGCGAACACCGGGGAGCTGTTTTTT. Supplemented by reference TRBV5-6 and TRBJ2-2, the full variable domain reads DAGVTQSPTHLIKTRGQQVTLRCSPKSGHDTVSWYQQALGQGPQFIFQYYEEEERQRGNFPDRFSGHQFPNYSSELNVNALLLGDSALYLCATGDANTGELFFGEGSRLTVL.